This TCR beta chain comes out of a study of human T cells and chemical hapten exposure. The overall study: On the upper back, patch tests were applied with 0.01% DPC and read at 6 days.

Time point described: patch test 1, 2 weeks after DPC sensitization. Treatment of the sample: therapeutic diphenylcyclopropenone sensitization with weekly scalp DPC. The library tagged each cDNA molecule with unique molecular identifiers. TCRdb called the RACE reads again in MiXCR, with one record for every CDR3 protein. The sample holds some 400,000 distinct CDR3 sequences; roughly 5% are singletons and the top ten take about 2.2%. This clonotype was recorded many times. Its antigen is unknown. Study findings and constraints: Unchanged with DPC sensitization were TCRs above 1 in 1000 frequency.

Germline-derived CDR1 and CDR2 are WNHNN and SYGVQD (reference sequence). This CDR3 is 15 amino acids long. V lost 8 bases, J lost 9 bases, and 12 bases stayed unmatched. The specimen was whole blood, collected in connection with sensitization to the hapten diphenylcyclopropenone (DPC). The chain links TRBV10-1 to TRBJ2-3, with 12 bases aligning to TRBD2. The source is a woman aged 45-59 years with alopecia areata. Some clones in this sample may be carry-over from other donors' samples. This CDR3 reads CASLGLAGSGWTQYF. The CDR3 coding sequence is TGCGCCAGCCTCGGACTAGCGGGGTCCGGTTGGACGCAGTATTTT.